These 14 T cell receptor beta chains came from one sample sequenced in a study of blood T cell repertoires in COVID-19. Using immunoSEQ multiplex PCR, the repertoire was profiled, and TCRdb retains in-frame clones only, with some absent. The table lists roughly 200,000 clones, roughly 90% of them singletons. The sample comprised PBMCs or T cells enriched from blood (not recorded which). These receptor sequences come from a woman aged 25-40 years who had recovered from COVID-19.

This chain uses TRBV5-1 with TRBJ2-5, with 11 bases lining up with TRBD2. Germline V lookup: CDR1 SGHRS, CDR2 YFSETQ. With 5 bases clipped from V and 5 bases from J, the junction kept 8 bases outside the gene matches. The length of the CDR3 is 15 residues. In DNA form, the CDR3 reads TGCGCCAGCAGTACACTAGCGGGGGTATCGGAGACCCAGTACTTC. Translation: CASSTLAGVSETQYF.

V gene TRBV5-1 combines with J gene TRBJ2-5; 8 bases match TRBD2. There are 15 residues in the CDR3. The ends lost 4 bases at V and 4 bases at J; junction bases unmatched: 9. Germline lookup yields CDR1 SGHRS and CDR2 YFSETQ. The CDR3 DNA sequence: TGCGCCAGCAGCGATAACGGGGGGGCCGGAGAGACCCAGTACTTC. Encoded protein: CASSDNGGAGETQYF.

The CDR3: CASSAIQGGTEAFF. In DNA form, the CDR3 reads TGTGCCAGCAGTGCAATTCAGGGAGGCACTGAAGCTTTCTTT. The V and J genes are TRBV2 and TRBJ1-1; a possible D gene is TRBD1 (5 bases). The V gene lost 4 bases and the J gene lost 4 bases, with 13 bases spanning the gap. This CDR3 is built from 14 residues. Germline CDR1 SNHLY, CDR2 FYNNEI.

The rearrangement links TRBV5-4 to TRBJ1-4; the match to TRBD1 covers 8 bases. CDR1 and CDR2 from the germline V gene are SGHNT and YYREEE (reference sequence). CDR3 size: 17 residues. V shed 0 bases and J 2 bases; nucleotides not matched to a gene: 6. CDR3 bases: TGTGCCAGCAGCTTGGTCGGACAGGGCTTCACTAATGAAAAACTGTTTTTT. It is translated as CASSLVGQGFTNEKLFF.

The chain employs TRBV2 and TRBJ1-6, with D tentatively TRBD1 (5 bases). V dropped 5 bases and J dropped 9 bases, with 14 bases sitting between them. This CDR3 is 14 amino acids long. Germline CDR1 is SNHLY and CDR2 is FYNNEI. The CDR3 coding sequence is TGTGCCAGCAGTCCGGCAGGGTTCGGTTCACCCCTCCACTTT. Protein sequence: CASSPAGFGSPLHF.

This rearrangement joins TRBV6-1 to TRBJ1-6; D remains unclear. This CDR3 has 17 amino acids. Trimming removed 3 bases from V and 6 bases from J, with 18 bases in between. CDR1 and CDR2 from the germline V gene are MNHNS and SASEGT. In DNA form, the CDR3 reads TGTGCCAGCAGTGACTTCAGCCCAGGCCAGGTTAATTCACCCCTCCACTTT. The encoded protein is CASSDFSPGQVNSPLHF.

The chain links TRBV3-1 (or the pseudogene TRBV3-2) to TRBJ2-3; TRBD2 agrees at 14 bases. In germline, CDR1 is LGHDT, CDR2 YNNKEL (reference sequence). Unmatched junction bases numbered 6, after V lost 2 bases and J lost 2 bases. The CDR3 covers 18 residues. The CDR3 DNA reads as TGTGCCAGCAGCCAACGTAAGGGACTAGCGGGGGCCACAGATACGCAGTATTTT. Translation: CASSQRKGLAGATDTQYF.

This chain links TRBV7-2 with TRBJ1-2; TRBD1 aligns across 10 bases. Germline-derived CDR1 and CDR2 are SGHTA and FQGNSA. The CDR3 extends over 14 amino acids. Trimming removed 7 bases from V and 7 bases from J; junction bases left unmatched: 9. The CDR3 DNA reads TGTGCCAGCACCCCCCGACAGGGGGCGGGTGGCTACACCTTC. Translating gives CASTPRQGAGGYTF.

The J gene is TRBJ1-2, the V gene TRBV10-3, with D uncertain. CDR1 is ENHRY and CDR2 is SYGVKD in the germline V gene. This CDR3 has 15 residues. Trimming took 3 bases from V and 0 from J, leaving 11 bases between them. The CDR3 protein is CAISDVRQTNYGYTF. For the CDR3, the DNA is TGTGCCATCAGTGATGTGAGACAAACTAACTATGGCTACACCTTC.

The rearrangement joins TRBV25-1 to TRBJ1-2; 10 positions agree with TRBD1. The CDR3 has 14 residues. CDR1 is MGHDK and CDR2 is SYGVNS in the germline V gene. V lost 7 bases, J lost 5 bases, and 7 bases stayed unmatched. CDR3 residues: CASTTGQGIYGYTF. CDR3 in DNA: TGTGCCAGCACTACGGGACAGGGGATTTATGGCTACACCTTC.

The chain employs TRBV9 and TRBJ2-7, with D unresolved. Looked up from germline, CDR1 is SGDLS and CDR2 is YYNGEE. The CDR3 loop spans 14 amino acids. V lost 0 bases and J 4 bases, leaving 11 bases between the germline ends. In DNA form, the CDR3 reads TGTGCCAGCAGCGTAGCTGACGGGTTGTACGAGCAGTACTTC. Protein sequence: CASSVADGLYEQYF.

The rearrangement links TRBV6-4 to TRBJ1-4; D not certain. V lost 6 bases to trimming and J lost 7 bases, with 15 bases between them. There are 14 residues in the CDR3. The V gene's germline CDR1 is MRHNA and CDR2 SNTAGT. CDR3: CASRLREGSEKLFF. DNA for the CDR3: TGTGCCAGCAGACTCCGGGAGGGTTCTGAAAAACTGTTTTTT.

The chain links TRBV4-2 to TRBJ1-2, with 7 bases that match TRBD1. CDR3 length: 17 residues. Germline V gene sequence: CDR1 LGHNA, CDR2 YNFKEQ. The junction had 8 bases not matched to a gene; V was cut back by 0 bases and J by 1 base. The CDR3 protein is CASSQEAGQERNYGYTF. In DNA, the CDR3 is TGTGCCAGCAGCCAAGAGGCCGGACAGGAACGTAACTATGGCTACACCTTC.

This chain links TRBV24-1 with TRBJ1-2; 7 nucleotides agree with TRBD1. This CDR3 spans 16 amino acids. Trimming at V came to 2 bases and at J to 4 bases, leaving 9 bases not matched to a gene. CDR1 is KGHDR, CDR2 SFDVKD, per germline. The DNA of the CDR3 is TGTGCCACCAGTGATTGGGCGACAGGGCGTACCTATGGCTACACCTTC. Protein: CATSDWATGRTYGYTF.